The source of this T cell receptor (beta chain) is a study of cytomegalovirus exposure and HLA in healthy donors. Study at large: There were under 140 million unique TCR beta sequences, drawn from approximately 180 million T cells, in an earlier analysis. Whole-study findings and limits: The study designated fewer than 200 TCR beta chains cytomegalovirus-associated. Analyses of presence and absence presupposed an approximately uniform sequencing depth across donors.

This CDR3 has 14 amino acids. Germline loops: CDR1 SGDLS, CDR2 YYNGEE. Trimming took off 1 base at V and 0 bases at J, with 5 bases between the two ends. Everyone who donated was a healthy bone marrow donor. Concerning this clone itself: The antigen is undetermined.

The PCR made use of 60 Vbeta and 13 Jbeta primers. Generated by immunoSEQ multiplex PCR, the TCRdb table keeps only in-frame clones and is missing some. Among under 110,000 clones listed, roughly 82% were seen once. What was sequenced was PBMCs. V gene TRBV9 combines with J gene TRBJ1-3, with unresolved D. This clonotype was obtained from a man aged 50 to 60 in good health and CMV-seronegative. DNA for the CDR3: TGTGCCAGCAGCGTACGGGGCTCTGGAAACACCATATATTTT. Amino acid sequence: CASSVRGSGNTIYF. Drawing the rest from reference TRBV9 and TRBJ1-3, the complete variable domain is DSGVTQTPKHLITATGQRVTLRCSPRSGDLSVYWYQQSLDQGLQFLIQYYNGEERAKGNILERFSAQQFPDLHSELNLSSLELGDSALYFCASSVRGSGNTIYFGEGSWLTVV.